The 9 T cell receptor beta chains presented below share a single source sample, sequenced in a study of control samples from healthy donors and cancer patients. The table came from immunoSEQ multiplex PCR; TCRdb's copy has only in-frame clones and leaves some out. The sample has 160,000 or so clones, about 94% seen once. Sequenced sample: blood. The receptors were sampled from a man between 45 and 60 years old in good health.

The chain uses TRBV27 and TRBJ2-5; D perhaps matches TRBD2 (6 bases). V lost 7 bases, J lost 4 bases, and 16 bases lay in between. This CDR3 is built from 14 residues. Germline-derived CDR1 and CDR2 are MNHEY and SMNVEV (reference sequence). For the CDR3, the DNA is TGTGCCAGCAACTTTGCGGGGTCGGGAGAGACCCAGTACTTC. Its translation is CASNFAGSGETQYF.

CDR3: CASSAQQGDAETQYF. The CDR3 DNA reads TGTGCCAGCTCAGCCCAACAGGGGGATGCGGAGACCCAGTACTTC. The V call is TRBV18, the J call TRBJ2-5; 8 nucleotides align to TRBD1. Germline V CDR1 and CDR2: KGHSH, LQKENI. J was trimmed by 5 bases and V by 5 bases; bases with no gene match: 10. This CDR3 has 15 residues.

V gene TRBV27 combines with J gene TRBJ2-6; D not resolved. Trimming removed 3 bases at V and 0 bases at J, with 12 bases between. Per the germline V gene, CDR1 is MNHEY and CDR2 is SMNVEV (reference sequence). The CDR3 sequence is 17 residues long. CDR3 nucleotides: TGTGCCAGCAGTTTGGTTCGCACCACCTCTGGGGCCAACGTCCTGACTTTC. The encoded protein is CASSLVRTTSGANVLTF.

V usage is TRBV30 and J usage is TRBJ1-3; possibly TRBD1 for D (6 bases). CDR1 is GTSNPN, CDR2 SVGIG, per germline (reference sequence). Trimming stripped 3 bases from V and 9 bases from J, with 18 bases between. This CDR3 has 14 residues. The CDR3 bases are TGTGCCTGGAGCCGCCGGGGGGCGGTCGGCACCATATATTTT. As protein: CAWSRRGAVGTIYF.

The J gene is TRBJ2-3, the V gene TRBV21-1; no check of the table's D call, TRBD2, against the DNA was made. TRBV21-1 is a pseudogene. The CDR3 is 17 residues long. CDR3 DNA sequence: TGTGCCAGCAGCAAAGCAGCGGGAACCGCTAGCACAGATACGCAGTATTTT. This gives the protein CASSKAAGTASTDTQYF.

V gene TRBV28 combines with J gene TRBJ1-6; D is ambiguous. CDR1 is MDHEN, CDR2 SYDVKM, per germline. The CDR3 covers 16 residues. Trimming shortened V by 8 bases and J by 2 bases, and 16 bases separated the two germline ends. The CDR3 region has the DNA TGTGCCAGCCAGGCCAATATACTGACCTATAATTCACCCCTCCACTTT. Translating gives CASQANILTYNSPLHF.

The chain couples TRBV28 to TRBJ1-1, with D uncertain. The CDR3 is 14 amino acids. Trimming shortened V by 3 bases and J by 3 bases, and 11 bases separated the two germline ends. Germline V gene data show CDR1 as MDHEN and CDR2 as SYDVKM. The CDR3 is CASSLAQADTEAFF. The DNA for the CDR3 is TGTGCCAGCAGTTTGGCTCAGGCGGACACTGAAGCTTTCTTT.

This chain links TRBV13 with TRBJ1-5; D may be TRBD1 (5 bases). Germline CDR1 PRHDT, CDR2 FYEKMQ (reference sequence). Trimming left V 5 bases short and J 5 bases short, with 13 bases between. The CDR3 consists of 14 residues. Here the CDR3 DNA reads TGTGCCAGCAGCCCGGGACGGTCGTATCAGCCCCAGCATTTT. Its translation: CASSPGRSYQPQHF.

The gene calls are TRBV10-3 and TRBJ2-3; D is perhaps TRBD1 (6 bases). There are 15 residues in the CDR3. Trimming took 8 bases from V and 2 from J, leaving 17 bases between them. Germline V gene data show CDR1 as ENHRY and CDR2 as SYGVKD. The CDR3 region has the DNA TGTGCCATCGGGGACATGGGGACCTCCACAGATACGCAGTATTTT. Translated: CAIGDMGTSTDTQYF.